What follows are 5 T cell receptor beta chains derived from one specimen sequenced in a study of blood T cell repertoires in COVID-19. Sequencing used immunoSEQ multiplex PCR; TCRdb keeps in-frame clones, though not all of them. Of 150,000 to 200,000 clones in the sample, around 80% are singletons; the top ten hold roughly 8.6%. Sample: PBMCs or T cells enriched from blood (not recorded which). These receptors originate from a woman aged 45-60 years who had recovered from COVID-19.

The V and J genes are TRBV24-1 and TRBJ2-3; 7 bases are shared with TRBD1. Per germline, CDR1 KGHDR and CDR2 SFDVKD. This CDR3 spans 12 amino acids. The ends lost 7 bases at V and 4 bases at J; junction bases unmatched: 1. CDR3 sequence reads: CATRGQADTQYF. The CDR3 bases are TGTGCCACCAGAGGACAGGCAGATACGCAGTATTTT.

The chain uses TRBV19 and TRBJ1-5; weak D call: TRBD1 (6 bases). Germline V CDR1 and CDR2: LNHDA, SQIVND (reference sequence). V lost 3 bases and J lost 6, with 15 bases in between. This CDR3 contains 15 residues. The CDR3 DNA is TGTGCCAGTAGTATGGGTACGGCAGGGGTTCAGCCCCAGCATTTT. Protein product: CASSMGTAGVQPQHF.

The chain employs TRBV7-3 and TRBJ2-7, with D tentatively TRBD1 (6 bases). From germline, CDR1 is SGHTA and CDR2 FQGTGA. The CDR3 has 14 residues. V was cut by 5 bases and J by 0 bases, with 11 bases left in between. DNA for the CDR3: TGTGCCAGCAGCCCACGGACAGCCTCCTACGAGCAGTACTTC. This encodes CASSPRTASYEQYF.

V and J are TRBV7-2 and TRBJ2-7; tentatively, D is TRBD2 (5 bases). Looked up from germline, CDR1 is SGHTA and CDR2 is FQGNSA. The CDR3 runs 17 residues. Trimming took 4 bases from V and 7 from J, leaving 26 bases between them. In nucleotides, the CDR3 is TGTGCCAGCAGCTGGCCCTGGACTTCGGAGTTTGTGGGGGAGCAGTACTTC. It is translated as CASSWPWTSEFVGEQYF. Filled out from reference TRBV7-2 and TRBJ2-7, the complete variable domain reads GAGVSQSPSNKVTEKGKDVELRCDPISGHTALYWYRQSLGQGLEFLIYFQGNSAPDKSGLPSDRFSAERTGGSVSTLTIQRTQQEDSAVYLCASSWPWTSEFVGEQYFGPGTRLTVT.

The genes are TRBV3-1 (or the pseudogene TRBV3-2) and TRBJ2-4; 8 bases align to TRBD1. CDR1 and CDR2 (germline): LGHDT, YNNKEL (reference sequence). V shed 6 bases and J 6 bases; nucleotides not matched to a gene: 7. This CDR3 has 14 amino acids. The CDR3 loop is CASRPTGGGNIQYF. CDR3 bases: TGTGCCAGCAGACCAACAGGGGGAGGAAACATTCAGTACTTC.